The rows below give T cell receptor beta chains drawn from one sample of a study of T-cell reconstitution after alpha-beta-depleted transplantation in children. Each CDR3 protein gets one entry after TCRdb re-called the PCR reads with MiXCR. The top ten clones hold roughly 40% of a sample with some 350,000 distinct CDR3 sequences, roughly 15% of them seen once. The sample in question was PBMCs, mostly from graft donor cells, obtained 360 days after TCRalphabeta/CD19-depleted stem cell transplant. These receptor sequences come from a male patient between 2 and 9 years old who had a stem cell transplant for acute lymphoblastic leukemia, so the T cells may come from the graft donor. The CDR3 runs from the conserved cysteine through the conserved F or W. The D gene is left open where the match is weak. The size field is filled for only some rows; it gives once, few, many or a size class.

CDR3 protein: CASSSLWTEAFF
CDR3 DNA: TGTGCCAGCAGCTCTCTGTGGACTGAAGCTTTCTTT
clone size: few
V gene: TRBV12-3/TRBV12-4
J gene: TRBJ1-1
D gene: .

CDR3 protein: CASSPTGFADTQYF
CDR3 DNA: TGTGCCAGCAGCCCTACGGGCTTCGCAGATACGCAGTATTTT
clone size: once
V gene: TRBV4-2
J gene: TRBJ2-3
D gene: .

CDR3 protein: CATSDYRGVETQYF
CDR3 DNA: TGTGCCACCAGTGATTACAGGGGAGTAGAGACCCAGTACTTC
clone size: few
V gene: TRBV24-1
J gene: TRBJ2-5
D gene: TRBD1

CDR3 protein: CASRPLLAGVDTQYF
CDR3 DNA: TGCGCCAGCAGACCCCTGCTAGCGGGAGTAGATACGCAGTATTTT
clone size: .
V gene: TRBV4-1
J gene: TRBJ2-3
D gene: TRBD2

CDR3 protein: CASSSFRDTSYEQYF
CDR3 DNA: TGTGCCAGCAGTTCATTCCGGGATACGAGCTACGAGCAGTACTTC
clone size: few
V gene: TRBV6-5
J gene: TRBJ2-7
D gene: .

CDR3 protein: CASSSRREAGTQYF
CDR3 DNA: TGTGCCAGCAGTTCCAGGCGGGAGGCGGGTACGCAGTATTTT
clone size: .
V gene: TRBV6-2/TRBV6-3
J gene: TRBJ2-3
D gene: TRBD2

CDR3 protein: CASASGTTDTQYF
CDR3 DNA: TGTGCCAGTGCTAGCGGGACCACAGATACGCAGTATTTT
clone size: many
V gene: TRBV6-1
J gene: TRBJ2-3
D gene: TRBD2

CDR3 protein: CASSLAVGVGNEQFF
CDR3 DNA: TGCGCCAGCAGCTTGGCCGTGGGAGTAGGCAATGAGCAGTTCTTC
clone size: .
V gene: TRBV5-1
J gene: TRBJ2-1
D gene: .

CDR3 protein: CASTLIRDGYTF
CDR3 DNA: TGTGCCAGCACGTTAATAAGGGATGGCTACACCTTC
clone size: .
V gene: TRBV2
J gene: TRBJ1-2
D gene: .

CDR3 protein: CASSSTGTSSYEQYF
CDR3 DNA: TGTGCCAGCAGCTCCACCGGGACTAGTAGCTACGAGCAGTACTTC
clone size: many
V gene: TRBV2
J gene: TRBJ2-7
D gene: TRBD2

CDR3 protein: CASSFSNRDRVIYSNQPQHF
CDR3 DNA: TGTGCCAGCAGCTTTTCTAATCGGGACCGCGTAATTTATAGCAATCAGCCCCAGCATTTT
clone size: few
V gene: TRBV7-9
J gene: TRBJ1-5
D gene: .

CDR3 protein: CAISGGQAHNTIYF
CDR3 DNA: TGTGCCATCAGCGGCGGACAGGCCCACAACACCATATATTTT
clone size: many
V gene: TRBV10-3
J gene: TRBJ1-3
D gene: TRBD1

CDR3 protein: CSVDASIYNEQFF
CDR3 DNA: TGCAGCGTTGACGCTAGCATCTACAATGAGCAGTTCTTC
clone size: few
V gene: TRBV29-1
J gene: TRBJ2-1
D gene: .

CDR3 protein: CASSSLARANTGELFF
CDR3 DNA: TGTGCCAGCAGCTCACTAGCCCGAGCGAACACCGGGGAGCTGTTTTTT
clone size: .
V gene: TRBV9
J gene: TRBJ2-2
D gene: .

CDR3 protein: CASSPWRTGVYNEQFF
CDR3 DNA: TGTGCCAGCAGCCCCTGGCGGACAGGGGTCTACAATGAGCAGTTCTTC
clone size: few
V gene: TRBV12-3/TRBV12-4
J gene: TRBJ2-1
D gene: TRBD1

CDR3 protein: CATTGLAGSSSYNEQFF
CDR3 DNA: TGTGCCACCACAGGACTAGCGGGTTCTAGCTCCTACAATGAGCAGTTCTTC
clone size: .
V gene: TRBV6-2/TRBV6-3
J gene: TRBJ2-1
D gene: TRBD2

CDR3 protein: CASSQDAGLVPPDTQYF
CDR3 DNA: TGCGCCAGCAGCCAAGATGCAGGACTAGTGCCCCCAGATACGCAGTATTTT
clone size: few
V gene: TRBV4-3
J gene: TRBJ2-3
D gene: TRBD2

CDR3 protein: CSVGGRDYEQYF
CDR3 DNA: TGCAGCGTTGGCGGGAGGGACTACGAGCAGTACTTC
clone size: few
V gene: TRBV29-1
J gene: TRBJ2-7
D gene: TRBD2

CDR3 protein: CASGETGELFF
CDR3 DNA: TGTGCCAGCGGGGAGACCGGGGAGCTGTTTTTT
clone size: .
V gene: TRBV12-3/TRBV12-4
J gene: TRBJ2-2
D gene: .

CDR3 protein: CASSQGIGNQFYNEQFF
CDR3 DNA: TGTGCCAGCAGCCAAGGCATCGGGAACCAATTTTACAATGAGCAGTTCTTC
clone size: many
V gene: TRBV4-2
J gene: TRBJ2-1
D gene: .

CDR3 protein: CASSNGTGTYEQYF
CDR3 DNA: TGCGCCAGCAGCAACGGGACAGGGACCTACGAGCAGTACTTC
clone size: .
V gene: TRBV5-1
J gene: TRBJ2-7
D gene: TRBD1

CDR3 protein: CASRGGVNTGELFF
CDR3 DNA: TGTGCCAGCAGGGGGGGGGTGAACACCGGGGAGCTGTTTTTT
clone size: many
V gene: TRBV6-5
J gene: TRBJ2-2
D gene: TRBD2

CDR3 protein: CATQDSPGYQPQHF
CDR3 DNA: TGTGCCACCCAGGACAGCCCTGGGTATCAGCCCCAGCATTTT
clone size: few
V gene: TRBV28
J gene: TRBJ1-5
D gene: .

CDR3 protein: CASSTSGSTYEQYF
CDR3 DNA: TGTGCCAGCAGTACTTCCGGGTCTACCTACGAGCAGTACTTC
clone size: many
V gene: TRBV12-3/TRBV12-4
J gene: TRBJ2-7
D gene: .

CDR3 protein: CASSFNSGRAGKALSRF
CDR3 DNA: TGTGCCAGCAGTTTTAATAGCGGGAGGGCCGGGAAAGCCTTATCTCGCTTC
clone size: few
V gene: TRBV12-3/TRBV12-4
J gene: TRBJ2-1
D gene: TRBD2

CDR3 protein: CASSLGENEQFF
CDR3 DNA: TGTGCCAGCAGCTTGGGGGAGAATGAGCAGTTCTTC
clone size: many
V gene: TRBV7-9
J gene: TRBJ2-1
D gene: .

CDR3 protein: CASSQGFSSYEQYF
CDR3 DNA: TGTGCCAGCAGCCAGGGGTTTAGCTCCTACGAGCAGTACTTC
clone size: few
V gene: TRBV28
J gene: TRBJ2-7
D gene: .

CDR3 protein: CASGLPITSGSTDTQYF
CDR3 DNA: TGTGCCAGCGGTTTACCGATCACTAGCGGGAGTACAGATACGCAGTATTTT
clone size: .
V gene: TRBV28
J gene: TRBJ2-3
D gene: TRBD2

CDR3 protein: CASSLAVLAGVSYEQYF
CDR3 DNA: TGTGCCAGCAGCTTAGCGGTACTAGCGGGAGTTTCCTACGAGCAGTACTTC
clone size: .
V gene: TRBV7-9
J gene: TRBJ2-7
D gene: TRBD2